This TCR beta chain was recovered during a study of blood T cell repertoires in COVID-19. Study at large: The cDNA or gDNA used as material had been derived from T cells, B-cell-depleted T cells, or PBMCs.

TCRdb keeps only in-frame clones here, not all; method: immunoSEQ multiplex PCR. The profile shows 210,000 or so clones, 84% of them singletons. The junction had 7 bases not matched to a gene; V was cut back by 5 bases and J by 2 bases. From germline, CDR1 is MNHEY and CDR2 SVGAGI. CDR3 length: 15 residues. This clone was recorded only once. This chain links TRBV6-5 with TRBJ1-2; 8 bases map to TRBD1. The sample taken for sequencing was peripheral blood. The receptor was isolated from a woman aged 80 or over with COVID-19, enrolled during active disease. The CDR3 coding sequence is TGTGCCAGCAGTCACGACAGGGGACCAAACTATGGCTACACCTTC. This sequence encodes CASSHDRGPNYGYTF.